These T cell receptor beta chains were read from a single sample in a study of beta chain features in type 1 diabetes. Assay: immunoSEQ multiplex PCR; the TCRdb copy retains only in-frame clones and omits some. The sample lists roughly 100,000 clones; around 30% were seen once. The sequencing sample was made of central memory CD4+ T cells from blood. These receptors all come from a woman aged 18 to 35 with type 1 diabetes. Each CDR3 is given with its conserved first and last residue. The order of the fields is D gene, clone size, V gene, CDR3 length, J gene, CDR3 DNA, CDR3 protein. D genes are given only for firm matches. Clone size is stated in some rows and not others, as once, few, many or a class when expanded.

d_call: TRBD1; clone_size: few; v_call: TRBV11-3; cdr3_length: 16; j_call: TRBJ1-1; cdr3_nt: TGTGCCAGCAGTCCTCGTCGGGGACAGCCGAACACTGAAGCTTTCTTT; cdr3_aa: CASSPRRGQPNTEAFF
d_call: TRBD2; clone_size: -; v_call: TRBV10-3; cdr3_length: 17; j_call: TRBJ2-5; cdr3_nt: TGTGCCATCAGTGAGTCGATGACTAGCGGGCGGCAAGAGACCCAGTACTTC; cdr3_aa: CAISESMTSGRQETQYF
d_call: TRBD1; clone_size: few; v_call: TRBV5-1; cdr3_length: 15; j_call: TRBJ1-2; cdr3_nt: TGCGCCAGCAGCTTGGCAATGGACAGGTTCTATGGCTACACCTTC; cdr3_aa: CASSLAMDRFYGYTF
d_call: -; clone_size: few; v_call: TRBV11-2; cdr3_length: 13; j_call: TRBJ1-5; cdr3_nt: TGTGCCAGCAGCTTAGATCGGGGTCAGCCCCAGCATTTT; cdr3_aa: CASSLDRGQPQHF
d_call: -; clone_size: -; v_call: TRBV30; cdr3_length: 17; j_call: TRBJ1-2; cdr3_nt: TGTGCCTGGACCACCCAGGATCGGCGCCGATGGATCAATGGCTACACCTTC; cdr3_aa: CAWTTQDRRRWINGYTF
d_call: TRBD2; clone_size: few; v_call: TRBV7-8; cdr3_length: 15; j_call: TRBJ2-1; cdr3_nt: TGTGCCAGCAGCCAGACTAGCGGATTTTACAATGAGCAGTTCTTC; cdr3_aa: CASSQTSGFYNEQFF
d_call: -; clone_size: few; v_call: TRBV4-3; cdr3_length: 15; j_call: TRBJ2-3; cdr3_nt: TGCGCCAGCAGCCTAAGGGGTATTGGCACAGATACGCAGTATTTT; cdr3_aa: CASSLRGIGTDTQYF
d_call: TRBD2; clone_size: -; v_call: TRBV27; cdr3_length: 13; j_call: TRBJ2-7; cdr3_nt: TGTGCCAGCAGTCGGAGGGAGGGGTACGAGCAGTACTTC; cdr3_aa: CASSRREGYEQYF
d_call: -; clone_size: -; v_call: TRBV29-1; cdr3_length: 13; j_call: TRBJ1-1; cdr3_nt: TGCAGCGTTCAGGGTCAGATGAACACTGAAGCTTTCTTT; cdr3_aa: CSVQGQMNTEAFF
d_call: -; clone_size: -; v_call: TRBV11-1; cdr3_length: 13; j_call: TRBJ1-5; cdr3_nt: TGTGCCAGCAGCTTCTCTAGCAATCAGCCCCAGCATTTT; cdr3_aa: CASSFSSNQPQHF
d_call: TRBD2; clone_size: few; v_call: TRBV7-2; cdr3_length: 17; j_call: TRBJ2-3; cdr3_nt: TGTGCCAGCAGCTTAGGTCCAGCGGGAGGGCCCTCAGATACGCAGTATTTT; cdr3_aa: CASSLGPAGGPSDTQYF